This T cell receptor beta chain derives from a study of OX40 agonist ivuxolimab in advanced cancers. Across the whole study: Treatment received earlier with anti-PD-1, anti-PD-L1 or anti-CTLA-4 agents was allowed, and 40% had some.

Profiling relied on immunoSEQ multiplex PCR, and the TCRdb table lists in-frame clones only, not all of them. The table includes 52,000 or so clones, approximately 87% detected once. Trimming took 7 bases from V and 0 from J; bases not matched to a gene: 5. CDR3 length: 15 residues. Germline V CDR1 and CDR2: SQVTM, ANQGSEA. The chain uses TRBV29-1 and TRBJ2-6, with 8 nucleotides matching TRBD1. The TCR comes from an adult with an advanced solid tumor such as melanoma, head and neck, liver or kidney cancer. The sample was CD4+ or CD8+ T cells sorted from blood, taken in a trial of the OX40 agonist ivuxolimab. CDR3 sequence (DNA): TGCAGCGCAGGGGGCCAGAGCTCTGGGGCCAACGTCCTGACTTTC. Amino acids: CSAGGQSSGANVLTF.